The T cell receptor beta chain described here comes from a study of blood T cell repertoires in COVID-19. Looking at the study overall: Samples came from the United States, Italy and Spain, spanning acute and convalescent COVID-19.

The CDR3 has 16 residues. The germline V gene has CDR1 SGHTA and CDR2 FQGTGA. V dropped 7 bases and J dropped 2; count of bases not matched to a gene: 8. The protocol was immunoSEQ multiplex PCR, while the TCRdb copy is restricted to in-frame clones and leaves out a portion. The table records around 370,000 clones, nearly 90% of them present only once. This clone has just one count. The source is a man younger than 35 with active or convalescent COVID-19. The sequencing sample was made of peripheral blood. The chain joins TRBV7-3 to TRBJ1-6; TRBD1 agrees at 7 bases. CDR3 in amino acids: CASNHHRGTYNSPLHF. The CDR3 DNA is TGTGCCAGCAACCACCACAGGGGAACCTATAATTCACCCCTCCACTTT. The full variable domain, in which reference TRBV7-3 and TRBJ1-6 provide the parts outside the CDR3, is GAGVSQTPSNKVTEKGKYVELRCDPISGHTALYWYRQSLGQGPEFLIYFQGTGAADDSGLPNDRFFAVRPEGSVSTLKIQRTERGDSAVYLCASNHHRGTYNSPLHFGNGTRLTVT.